Below are 17 T cell receptor beta chains sequenced from a single sample in a study of T cell repertoires in aging, cancer and after chemotherapy. A mixed TRB-A/B primer pool amplified rearranged TRB by multiplex touch-down PCR. TCRdb re-called the multiplex PCR reads through MiXCR, storing one row per CDR3 protein. The profile shows about 2,500 distinct CDR3 sequences, roughly 23% of them singletons. Peripheral blood genomic DNA, not sorted cells or RNA, was the template. Sequencing used blood. These receptors came from a human donor with a solid tumor.

The chain links TRBV18 to TRBJ1-1; TRBD1 agrees at 7 bases. Germline trimming cut 1 base from V and 4 bases from J; bases unmatched to any gene: 6. The CDR3 is 15 amino acids. Germline CDR1 is KGHSH and CDR2 is LQKENI. The CDR3 loop is CASSPQQGWGTEAFF. The CDR3 bases are TGTGCCAGCTCACCACAACAGGGGTGGGGCACTGAAGCTTTCTTT.

The chain employs TRBV19 and TRBJ1-5, with unresolved D. This CDR3 has 13 residues. The ends were cut back, 5 bases at V and 4 bases at J, with 9 bases in the middle. The germline gives CDR1 LNHDA, CDR2 SQIVND (reference sequence). The CDR3 sequence is CASSPVQNQPQHF. The CDR3 bases are TGTGCCAGTAGTCCGGTCCAGAATCAGCCCCAGCATTTT. Full variable domain (remainder filled in from reference TRBV19 and TRBJ1-5): DGGITQSPKYLFRKEGQNVTLSCEQNLNHDAMYWYRQDPGQGLRLIYYSQIVNDFQKGDIAEGYSVSREKKESFPLTVTSAQKNPTAFYLCASSPVQNQPQHFGDGTRLSIL.

This clonotype appeared a few times. V usage is TRBV6-5 and J usage is TRBJ1-3, with a tentative D call TRBD1 (5 bases). CDR1 and CDR2 from the germline V gene are MNHEY and SVGAGI. With 0 bases removed from V and 0 bases from J, the gap between germline ends came to 12 bases. The CDR3 has 17 amino acids. The CDR3 is CASSYSTGRSSGNTIYF. The CDR3, as DNA: TGTGCCAGCAGTTACTCGACGGGACGGAGCTCTGGAAACACCATATATTTT.

The chain uses TRBV19 and TRBJ2-3; 7 bases align to TRBD1. The CDR3 runs 20 residues. With 5 bases clipped from V and 2 bases from J, the junction kept 22 bases outside the gene matches. Per germline, CDR1 LNHDA and CDR2 SQIVND (reference sequence). This CDR3 reads CASSPQPGTASRIYTDTQYF. The CDR3 DNA reads TGTGCCAGTAGTCCCCAGCCCGGGACAGCCTCTCGGATTTACACAGATACGCAGTATTTT. The whole variable domain, remainder taken from reference TRBV19 and TRBJ2-3, is DGGITQSPKYLFRKEGQNVTLSCEQNLNHDAMYWYRQDPGQGLRLIYYSQIVNDFQKGDIAEGYSVSREKKESFPLTVTSAQKNPTAFYLCASSPQPGTASRIYTDTQYFGPGTRLTVL.

This clonotype is termed medium-sized. This CDR3 is CASSLLVAGHSTDTQYF. In DNA, the CDR3 is TGTGCCAGCAGCTTATTAGTGGCGGGGCACAGCACAGATACGCAGTATTTT. V gene TRBV7-9 combines with J gene TRBJ2-3; weak D call: TRBD2 (6 bases). Trimming cost V 2 bases and J 0 bases, with 15 bases left between them. The CDR3 contains 17 residues. The germline gives CDR1 SEHNR, CDR2 FQNEAQ (reference sequence).

This clonotype was counted a few times. The chain is built from TRBV4-3 and TRBJ2-7, with a weak D call TRBD2 (6 bases). With 0 bases removed from V and 0 bases from J, the gap between germline ends came to 9 bases. Germline-derived CDR1 and CDR2 are LGHNA and YSLEER. This CDR3 contains 15 residues. The CDR3 coding sequence is TGCGCCAGCAGCCAAGATCGGAGGGGCTCCTACGAGCAGTACTTC. It encodes CASSQDRRGSYEQYF.

This clonotype was seen a few times. The chain joins TRBV20-1 to TRBJ1-5; D may be TRBD1 (6 bases). This CDR3 has 15 residues. Germline V lookup: CDR1 DFQATT, CDR2 SNEGSKA (reference sequence). V was clipped by 3 bases and J by 1 base, with 13 bases between them. This CDR3 reads CSARDVQGSNQPQHF. The CDR3 DNA reads as TGCAGTGCTAGGGATGTACAGGGAAGCAATCAGCCCCAGCATTTT.

On this clonotype itself: Just one base apart from a much larger clone, this may be a read error. The chain recombines TRBV29-1 with TRBJ2-5; D gene uncertain. This CDR3 is 11 amino acids long. Germline V gene lookup returns CDR1 SQVTM and CDR2 ANQGSEA. Between the trimmed V and J ends, which lost 6 bases and 5 bases, there was a span of 10 bases. The CDR3 DNA sequence: TGCAGCGTCGCAACAGTGGAGACCCAGTACTTC. Translating gives CSVATVETQYF.

Comments on this clonotype: A much larger clone is a single base away; this may be a read error. This chain joins TRBV6-1 and TRBJ2-7; D call uncertain. Germline-derived CDR1 and CDR2 are MNHNS and SASEGT. Trimming removed 6 bases from V and 8 bases from J, with 26 bases in between. This CDR3 region has 16 residues. This chain's CDR3 is CASSWLGGKVGDKQYF. In DNA, the CDR3 is TGTGCCAGCAGCTGGTTGGGCGGCAAGGTGGGTGACAAGCAGTACTTC.

V usage is TRBV20-1 and J usage is TRBJ2-7; 11 nucleotides align to TRBD1. This CDR3 is 15 amino acids long. V lost 7 bases to trimming and J lost 4 bases; unmatched junction nucleotides: 12. Germline values: CDR1 DFQATT, CDR2 SNEGSKA (reference sequence). DNA for the CDR3: TGCAGTGTGACGGACAGGGGGCTAGGCGAGTACGAGCAGTACTTC. The encoded protein is CSVTDRGLGEYEQYF.

The chain uses TRBV4-1 and TRBJ2-3; D might be TRBD1 (5 bases). CDR3 length: 16 residues. Germline loops: CDR1 MGHRA, CDR2 YSYEKL. Trimming left V 0 bases short and J 2 bases short, with 12 bases between. The chain's CDR3 is CASSQDRGPVTDTQYF. For the CDR3, the DNA is TGCGCCAGCAGCCAAGATAGGGGTCCGGTCACAGATACGCAGTATTTT.

The chain has TRBV5-1 and TRBJ1-1; possible D gene TRBD1, 5 bases. The CDR3 runs 15 residues. Germline CDR1 is SGHRS and CDR2 is YFSETQ. The V gene lost 2 bases and the J gene lost 1 base, with 12 bases spanning the gap. CDR3 bases: TGCGCCAGCAGCTTAGTTCCGGGGCAGAACACTGAAGCTTTCTTT. Residues: CASSLVPGQNTEAFF. Drawing the rest from reference TRBV5-1 and TRBJ1-1, the complete variable domain is KAGVTQTPRYLIKTRGQQVTLSCSPISGHRSVSWYQQTPGQGLQFLFEYFSETQRNKGNFPGRFSGRQFSNSRSEMNVSTLELGDSALYLCASSLVPGQNTEAFFGQGTRLTVV.

Judged by abundance, this clonotype is medium-sized. V is TRBV6-5 and J is TRBJ1-5; D may be TRBD1 (5 bases). CDR1 and CDR2 (germline): MNHEY, SVGAGI. The CDR3 runs to 14 residues. Trimming stripped 6 bases from V and 0 bases from J, with 9 bases between. CDR3 DNA sequence: TGTGCCAGCAGCGAGGACATTAGCAATCAGCCCCAGCATTTT. Amino acids: CASSEDISNQPQHF.

By its share, this clonotype is medium-sized. The chain combines TRBV10-3 with TRBJ2-3, with 9 bases identical to TRBD2. Germline V gene sequence: CDR1 ENHRY, CDR2 SYGVKD. V trimming: 4 bases; J trimming: 5 bases; junction bases outside the gene matches: 7. This CDR3 has 15 amino acids. CDR3 coding DNA: TGTGCCATCAGTGTGGTAGCGGGGGCGGGAGATACGCAGTATTTT. Translation gives CAISVVAGAGDTQYF.

The chain joins TRBV6-2 or TRBV6-3 to TRBJ2-3; 7 bases map to TRBD2. The CDR3 covers 13 residues. V was pared by 5 bases and J by 8 bases, with 7 bases of the junction left unmatched. The germline V gene has CDR1 MNHEY and CDR2 SVGEGT. The CDR3 DNA sequence: TGTGCCAGCAGTGCAGTCGGCGGGAGTACGCAGTATTTT. Amino acid sequence: CASSAVGGSTQYF.

Worth noting for this clonotype: A read error may be the cause here, since a much bigger clone is one base away. The CDR3 region is CASSPKVGKYYGYTF. CDR3 coding DNA: TGTGCCAGCAGCCCGAAGGTCGGGAAATATTATGGCTACACCTTC. The chain carries TRBV7-2 and TRBJ1-2; D not resolved. Trimming took off 5 bases at V and 5 bases at J, with 18 bases between the two ends. This CDR3 is built from 15 residues. Germline CDR1 reads SGHTA; CDR2 reads FQGNSA.

This clonotype is judged medium-sized. The chain has TRBV6-6 and TRBJ1-2; 11 positions agree with TRBD1. The V gene's germline CDR1 is MNHNY and CDR2 SVGAGI (reference sequence). This CDR3 contains 13 residues. V trimming: 10 bases; J trimming: 7 bases; junction bases outside the gene matches: 8. The CDR3, as DNA: TGTGCCATCTTGGCCGGGACAGGGGGTGGCTACACCTTC. Its translation is CAILAGTGGGYTF.